This T cell receptor beta chain was documented in a study of regulatory T cells in long-lasting Graves disease. CDR3 size: 13 residues. The V and J ends lost 2 bases and 4 bases respectively, with 8 bases between them. Notes on this clonotype: Its specificity is unknown.

Arm-PCR of CDR3 regions and iRepertoire HTBI primers were the basis on which TCR beta libraries were built. Authors' data handling: Sequenced samples collectively carried roughly 60 TRBV and 14 to 15 TRBJ segments. MiXCR, run by TCRdb on the multiplex PCR reads, gives a single entry per CDR3 protein. V and J calls and clone size were set by TCRdb, not the authors. The sample lists around 460,000 distinct CDR3 sequences, about 22% occurring once. Study-wide points: Persistent Graves' patients showed reduced TCR diversity versus newly diagnosed patients.

This sample's time point: persistent/refractory GD, antithyroid drugs over 5 years with positive TRAb. There was RNA extracted from PBMCs, and the TCR library was made from it. Xi'an, China, was home to the endocrinology department that provided patients. This chain links TRBV12-3 or TRBV12-4 with TRBJ2-5; no reliable D call. The sequences come from peripheral blood mononuclear cells (PBMCs), collected when the disease was refractory, from a patient treated with antithyroid drugs. The sequence came from a female donor with Graves disease. The CDR3 DNA sequence: TGTGCCAGCAGTTTATGGCTGCGAGAGACCCAGTACTTC. Translation gives CASSLWLRETQYF.